These 10 T cell receptor beta chains were sequenced from one sample in a study of shared clonotypes between healthy human individuals. Clones were sequenced by immunoSEQ multiplex PCR, and TCRdb holds only the in-frame ones, with some missing. The data hold more than 1 million clones, with 75% to 85% observed a single time. Sequences were obtained from memory CD4+ T cells from PBMCs. The subset denotes: CD45RA-negative fraction. These receptors were taken from a man between 18 and 35 years old in good health. Some clones in this sample may be carry-over from other donors' samples.

This clone was recorded a few times. The chain joins TRBV6-1 to TRBJ2-7, with 10 bases matching TRBD2. Germline CDR1 is MNHNS and CDR2 is SASEGT. The CDR3 runs to 17 residues. The J segment lost 0 bases and the V segment lost 6 bases, leaving 11 bases of the junction unmatched. The CDR3 here is CASRELLAGQFSYEQYF. The CDR3 DNA reads TGTGCCAGCAGGGAACTACTAGCGGGACAATTCTCCTACGAGCAGTACTTC.

The rearrangement joins TRBV6-1 to TRBJ1-2, with no clear D. The V gene's germline CDR1 is MNHNS and CDR2 SASEGT. V lost 1 base and J 4 bases, leaving 13 bases between the germline ends. CDR3 length equals 15 residues. CDR3 nucleotides: TGTGCCAGCAGTGAAGGACTCGTCTCAAGCTATGGCTACACCTTC. As protein: CASSEGLVSSYGYTF.

The chain couples TRBV5-4 to TRBJ2-7, with 12 bases fitting TRBD1. Per the germline V gene, CDR1 is SGHNT and CDR2 is YYREEE (reference sequence). The V gene end was trimmed by 4 bases and the J gene end by 3 bases; junction bases not matched to a gene: 5. The CDR3 is 15 amino acids. The DNA of the CDR3 is TGTGCCAGCAGCGCTGGGACAGGGGGCGGCTACGAGCAGTACTTC. Amino acids: CASSAGTGGGYEQYF.

This clone was counted a few times. This sequence joins TRBV30 and TRBJ1-3; D unresolved. Per the germline V gene, CDR1 is GTSNPN and CDR2 is SVGIG (reference sequence). Trimming removed 0 bases from V and 0 bases from J, with 12 bases in between. There are 16 residues in the CDR3. The CDR3 spells CAWSVEGILSGNTIYF. CDR3 nucleotides: TGTGCCTGGAGTGTCGAGGGCATTCTCTCTGGAAACACCATATATTTT.

This chain joins TRBV7-9 and TRBJ2-5, with 12 bases lining up with TRBD2. The CDR3 covers 16 residues. The germline gives CDR1 SEHNR, CDR2 FQNEAQ (reference sequence). The V gene end was trimmed by 5 bases and the J gene end by 2 bases; junction bases not matched to a gene: 6. CDR3 DNA sequence: TGTGCCAGCAGCATTTCTAGCGGGAGGGGACAAGAGACCCAGTACTTC. Residues: CASSISSGRGQETQYF.

This clone has a handful of counts. The chain has TRBV7-9 and TRBJ2-1; 7 nucleotides agree with TRBD2. With 6 bases clipped from V and 3 bases from J, the junction kept 2 bases outside the gene matches. This CDR3 spans 13 amino acids. Germline CDR1 SEHNR, CDR2 FQNEAQ (reference sequence). The CDR3 is CASSSGHYNEQFF. Written as DNA, the CDR3 is TGTGCCAGCAGTAGCGGGCACTACAATGAGCAGTTCTTC.

The rearrangement links TRBV6-6 to TRBJ1-2, with TRBD1 identical over 7 bases. The V and J ends lost 0 bases and 4 bases, in that order; junction bases with no gene match: 5. This CDR3 has 15 residues. CDR1 and CDR2 from the germline V gene are MNHNY and SVGAGI (reference sequence). CDR3 residues: CASSYSGGGSYGYTF. The CDR3 nucleotides read TGTGCCAGCAGTTACTCAGGGGGCGGGAGCTATGGCTACACCTTC.

The chain has TRBV7-9 and TRBJ1-2; D is perhaps TRBD1 (5 bases). From germline, CDR1 is SEHNR and CDR2 FQNEAQ (reference sequence). CDR3 length: 14 amino acids. V was shortened by 3 bases and J by 3 bases, with 11 bases between the two germline ends. The CDR3 region is CASSFSGGDYGYTF. In DNA, the CDR3 is TGTGCCAGCAGCTTTTCGGGGGGTGACTATGGCTACACCTTC.

The chain combines TRBV29-1 with TRBJ2-7; TRBD1 matches at 9 bases. The V gene end was trimmed by 6 bases and the J gene end by 5 bases; junction bases not matched to a gene: 2. The CDR3 has 11 residues. Germline CDR1 is SQVTM and CDR2 is ANQGSEA. The CDR3 coding sequence is TGCAGCGTCAGGACAGGGGACGAGCAGTACTTC. Its protein product is CSVRTGDEQYF.

V gene TRBV6-5 combines with J gene TRBJ1-2, with D possibly TRBD1 on 5 matching bases. The ends were cut back, 6 bases at V and 4 bases at J, with 18 bases in the middle. The CDR3 has 15 residues. Germline CDR1 reads MNHEY; CDR2 reads SVGAGI. The CDR3 here is CASRPHRGETYGYTF. CDR3 nucleotides: TGTGCCAGCAGGCCTCATAGGGGAGAGACCTATGGCTACACCTTC.